Following are 28 T cell receptor beta chains from one sample sequenced in a study of radiotherapy plus CTLA-4 blockade in lung cancer. Data came from immunoSEQ multiplex PCR; TCRdb stores just in-frame clones and leaves some out. The sample has tens of thousands of clones, about 85% seen once. Sequencing was performed on peripheral blood, taken from a patient treated with radiotherapy plus ipilimumab. The origin of the receptors is a human donor with non-small cell lung cancer who had stable disease on radiotherapy plus ipilimumab.

The chain joins TRBV4-2 to TRBJ2-5; D possibly corresponds to TRBD1 (7 bases). V lost 4 bases to trimming and J lost 5 bases, with 20 bases between them. Germline CDR1 reads LGHNA; CDR2 reads YNFKEQ. The CDR3 contains 16 residues. CDR3 DNA sequence: TGTGCCAGCAGCCCCCAGGGGGGCGGAGAGGGGGAGACCCAGTACTTC. Its translation: CASSPQGGGEGETQYF.

This chain uses TRBV28 with TRBJ1-4; D unclear. Germline loops: CDR1 MDHEN, CDR2 SYDVKM. V lost 6 bases and J 12 bases, leaving 11 bases between the germline ends. The CDR3 is 11 amino acids. The CDR3 spells CASSTTVELFF. The CDR3 bases are TGTGCCAGCAGCACTACGGTAGAACTGTTTTTT.

CDR3 sequence reads: CASSVASSGAGEQYF. CDR3 sequence (DNA): TGTGCCAGCAGCGTAGCGAGTTCGGGAGCGGGGGAGCAGTACTTC. The chain is built from TRBV9 and TRBJ2-7, with TRBD2 matching 7 bases. V lost 0 bases and J lost 7; bases outside the gene matches: 10. CDR1 SGDLS and CDR2 YYNGEE come from the germline V gene. CDR3 length: 15 residues.

The V call is TRBV5-5, the J call TRBJ2-1, with TRBD2 matching over 9 bases. Germline V gives CDR1 SGHKS, CDR2 YYEKEE (reference sequence). The CDR3 has 16 amino acids. Trimming took 4 bases from V and 0 from J; bases not matched to a gene: 5. The DNA of the CDR3 is TGTGCCAGCAGCACCTATAGCGGGAGCTCCTACAATGAGCAGTTCTTC. Protein sequence: CASSTYSGSSYNEQFF.

The table lists this clone with a few counts. The chain is built from TRBV4-1 and TRBJ2-4, with a weak D call TRBD1 (5 bases). V gave up 0 bases and J gave up 4 bases, with 7 bases separating them. The CDR3 has 14 amino acids. Germline-derived CDR1 and CDR2 are MGHRA and YSYEKL. CDR3 protein: CASSQDDSKNIQYF. The CDR3 DNA sequence: TGCGCCAGCAGCCAAGACGACAGTAAAAACATTCAGTACTTC.

The chain links TRBV28 to TRBJ2-7, with 11 bases matching TRBD2. Germline V gene lookup returns CDR1 MDHEN and CDR2 SYDVKM. The V gene end was trimmed by 6 bases and the J gene end by 0 bases; junction bases not matched to a gene: 1. The CDR3 is made up of 14 amino acids. The CDR3 reads CASRTSGNSYEQYF. The CDR3 region has the DNA TGTGCCAGCAGGACTAGCGGGAACTCCTACGAGCAGTACTTC.

This clone has only a few counts. The sample contains more than one DNA sequence encoding this CDR3. The chain carries TRBV21-1 and TRBJ1-1. TRBV21-1 is a pseudogene locus. This CDR3 has 15 residues. This CDR3 reads CASSKAEGFGTEAFF. CDR3 bases: TGTGCCAGCAGCAAAGCGGAGGGCTTTGGCACTGAAGCTTTCTTT.

This clone was seen a single time. The chain employs TRBV7-2 and TRBJ2-7; TRBD1 agrees at 7 bases. V was clipped by 6 bases and J by 1 base; unmatched bases: 6. CDR1 is SGHTA and CDR2 is FQGNSA in the germline V gene. The CDR3 runs 14 residues. Written as DNA, the CDR3 is TGTGCCAGCAGAGCGACAGGGACATCCTACGAGCAGTACTTC. It translates to CASRATGTSYEQYF.

The chain combines TRBV28 with TRBJ2-7; TRBD1 agrees at 10 bases. The CDR3 is made up of 12 amino acids. Per the germline V gene, CDR1 is MDHEN and CDR2 is SYDVKM. Trimming took 2 bases from V and 12 from J; bases not matched to a gene: 4. In DNA form, the CDR3 reads TGTGCCAGCAGTTTAGGGACAGGGGCACCGTACTTC. As protein: CASSLGTGAPYF.

The chain employs TRBV28 and TRBJ2-7; possibly TRBD2 for D (5 bases). V was clipped by 6 bases and J by 3 bases, with 9 bases between them. CDR3 length equals 12 residues. CDR1 is MDHEN, CDR2 SYDVKM, per germline. In nucleotides, the CDR3 is TGTGCCAGCAGCGATACTAGCTACGAGCAGTACTTC. This gives the protein CASSDTSYEQYF.

V usage is TRBV21-1 and J usage is TRBJ2-1; TRBD1, as called in the table, went unchecked against the DNA. TRBV21-1 has pseudogene status. The CDR3 totals 17 residues. The DNA for the CDR3 is TGTGCCAGCAGCAAAGGGGCAGGGGAAAGTGGAAACAATGAGCAGTTCTTC. This sequence encodes CASSKGAGESGNNEQFF.

This rearrangement joins TRBV4-2 to TRBJ2-1; 15 positions agree with TRBD2. The CDR3 is 17 residues long. The germline CDR1 and CDR2 sequences are LGHNA and YNFKEQ. Unmatched junction bases numbered 9, after V lost 4 bases and J lost 8 bases. The CDR3 DNA is TGTGCCAGCAGCCCGCGGACTAGCGGGAGGGATACCGATGAGCAGTTCTTC. It specifies CASSPRTSGRDTDEQFF.

CDR3 bases: TGCAGTGCTAGACTTGTATATAAAGCTTTCTTT. It translates to CSARLVYKAFF. This chain uses TRBV20-1 with TRBJ1-1; D is ambiguous. Germline CDR1 and CDR2: DFQATT and SNEGSKA (reference sequence). Trimming took 2 bases from V and 9 from J, leaving 10 bases between them. The CDR3 totals 11 residues.

This rearrangement joins TRBV28 to TRBJ2-7; TRBD1 aligns across 9 bases. Germline loops: CDR1 MDHEN, CDR2 SYDVKM. V gave up 5 bases and J gave up 3 bases; unmatched junction bases: 14. The CDR3 extends over 17 amino acids. The CDR3 sequence is CASSRDPGTGTRYEQYF. CDR3 DNA sequence: TGTGCCAGCAGTAGAGACCCCGGGACAGGGACCCGCTACGAGCAGTACTTC.

V and J are TRBV5-1 and TRBJ2-5; the match to TRBD2 covers 11 bases. After removal of 3 bases from V and 2 bases from J, the junction contained 6 bases not matched to a gene. The CDR3 sequence is 16 residues long. Germline V CDR1 and CDR2: SGHRS, YFSETQ. The CDR3 DNA reads as TGCGCCAGCAGCTCAGCCGGGACTAGCGGACAAGAGACCCAGTACTTC. It is translated as CASSSAGTSGQETQYF.

This clone was detected only once. V and J are TRBV5-4 and TRBJ2-2, with 7 bases fitting TRBD2. Germline assignment: CDR1 SGHNT and CDR2 YYREEE (reference sequence). The CDR3 totals 15 residues. Germline trimming cut 7 bases from V and 1 base from J; bases unmatched to any gene: 7. The CDR3 DNA reads as TGTGCCAGCGGGACGGGCGGGAGGAACACCGGGGAGCTGTTTTTT. The encoded protein is CASGTGGRNTGELFF.

CDR3 region: CASSQDLGPTNEKLFF. The CDR3 DNA reads as TGCGCCAGCAGCCAAGATCTTGGCCCAACTAATGAAAAACTGTTTTTT. The rearrangement uses TRBV4-3 and TRBJ1-4; D not resolved. The germline V and J ends were trimmed by 0 bases and 0 bases, with 8 bases remaining between them. Germline values: CDR1 LGHNA, CDR2 YSLEER. This CDR3 spans 16 amino acids.

The V and J genes are TRBV10-3 and TRBJ1-6; 8 bases match TRBD1. The CDR3 contains 13 residues. Germline V gene sequence: CDR1 ENHRY, CDR2 SYGVKD. The ends lost 9 bases at V and 10 bases at J; junction bases unmatched: 8. CDR3 nucleotides: TGTGCCATAGGACAGGGCACGAACTCACCCCTCCACTTT. Translating it yields CAIGQGTNSPLHF.

V gene TRBV4-3 combines with J gene TRBJ2-7; 14 nucleotides agree with TRBD2. The CDR3 contains 14 residues. The trim removed 5 bases at V and 6 bases at J, leaving 3 bases unmatched. Looked up from germline, CDR1 is LGHNA and CDR2 is YSLEER. The CDR3 DNA follows: TGCGCCAGCAGCGTGGGACTAGCGGGAGTCGAGCAGTACTTC. As protein: CASSVGLAGVEQYF.

This clone is a singleton in its sample. The chain combines TRBV4-3 with TRBJ2-3; 8 positions match TRBD2. The length of the CDR3 is 17 residues. The germline V gene encodes CDR1 LGHNA and CDR2 YSLEER. The ends lost 2 bases at V and 2 bases at J; junction bases unmatched: 9. Here the CDR3 DNA reads TGCGCCAGCAGCCAAAATTCGGCGGGAGGATCCACAGATACGCAGTATTTT. It translates to CASSQNSAGGSTDTQYF.

This clone was seen more than once but under ten times. The chain employs TRBV6-5 and TRBJ2-6; no clear D. CDR1 MNHEY and CDR2 SVGAGI come from the germline V gene. The CDR3 extends over 15 amino acids. The V and J ends lost 6 bases and 4 bases respectively, with 13 bases between them. CDR3 loop: CASSSYSTGANVLTF. Here the CDR3 DNA reads TGTGCCAGCAGCTCCTACTCCACGGGGGCCAACGTCCTGACTTTC.

This clone was seen only a few times. The junction departs from the called germline gene at one end, perhaps through a read error. CDR3 nucleotide sequence: TGTGCCAGCAGCTTGGAAGCGGCCGGGCAAGACTTC. It codes for CASSLEAAGQDF. This sequence joins TRBV7-9 and TRBJ2-7; a weak D match, TRBD2 (5 bases). Germline-derived CDR1 and CDR2 are SEHNR and FQNEAQ (reference sequence). The CDR3 loop spans 12 amino acids.

The chain recombines TRBV19 with TRBJ2-1; 13 positions match TRBD2. V was pared by 10 bases and J by 1 base, with 10 bases of the junction left unmatched. The CDR3 is 17 residues long. Germline lookup yields CDR1 LNHDA and CDR2 SQIVND (reference sequence). The CDR3 coding sequence is TGTGCCACCTCCGGACTAGCGGGAGTTTTATCCTACAATGAGCAGTTCTTC. Translating gives CATSGLAGVLSYNEQFF.

This rearrangement joins TRBV28 to TRBJ2-3; TRBD1 is a possible D gene (5 bases). The CDR3 contains 15 residues. V was clipped by 4 bases and J by 1 base, with 12 bases between them. Germline V gene data show CDR1 as MDHEN and CDR2 as SYDVKM. In DNA form, the CDR3 reads TGTGCCAGCAGTTCCCCACAACAGGGCACAGATACGCAGTATTTT. Encoded protein: CASSSPQQGTDTQYF.

V is TRBV27 and J is TRBJ1-5, with a possible D match to TRBD1 (6 bases). CDR3 size: 13 residues. CDR1 is MNHEY, CDR2 SMNVEV, per germline (reference sequence). V was shortened by 3 bases and J by 5 bases, with 8 bases between the two germline ends. CDR3 nucleotides: TGTGCCAGCAGTTTTGCAGGGGATCAGCCCCAGCATTTT. The encoded protein is CASSFAGDQPQHF.

This chain links TRBV30 with TRBJ1-5; D uncertain. V lost 2 bases and J 6 bases, leaving 17 bases between the germline ends. This CDR3 is 15 amino acids long. CDR1 and CDR2 from the germline V gene are GTSNPN and SVGIG (reference sequence). The CDR3 DNA sequence: TGTGCCTGGAGTCAGAATCTACCGGCGGGTCAGCCCCAGCATTTT. Translating gives CAWSQNLPAGQPQHF.

This chain joins TRBV5-1 and TRBJ1-2, with TRBD1 as a possible D gene (5 bases). V lost 3 bases to trimming and J lost 4 bases, with 16 bases between them. From germline, CDR1 is SGHRS and CDR2 YFSETQ. The CDR3 loop spans 15 amino acids. As DNA, the CDR3 is TGCGCCAGCAGCTACTCCGGGACGGGAGGCTATGGCTACACCTTC. This encodes CASSYSGTGGYGYTF.

The chain employs TRBV19 and TRBJ2-5; 13 bases agree with TRBD2. V was clipped by 4 bases and J by 5 bases; unmatched bases: 4. CDR1 and CDR2 from the germline V gene are LNHDA and SQIVND (reference sequence). The CDR3 contains 15 residues. CDR3 sequence (DNA): TGTGCCAGTAGTACAGGGACTAGCGGGATGGAGACCCAGTACTTC. Translation: CASSTGTSGMETQYF.